This TCR beta chain was observed in a study of blood T cells in healthy people across ages. This CDR3 is 17 amino acids long. Combining a sample-barcoded 5' primer with a J-beta primer mix, a second PCR ran for roughly 7 to 11 cycles. TCRdb fed the 5' RACE reads into MiXCR, producing one record per CDR3 protein. The sample consists of about a million distinct CDR3 sequences, roughly 51% of them appearing once. The receptor comes from an older woman in good health. Sequencing used blood. The genes are TRBV21-1 and TRBJ2-5; the table calls TRBD2, which could not be checked here. TRBV21-1 is shown as a pseudogene. The CDR3 nucleotides read TGTGCCAGCAGCAACAGAAAACTAGCGGGAAGAGAAGAGACCCAGTACTTC. This encodes CASSNRKLAGREETQYF.